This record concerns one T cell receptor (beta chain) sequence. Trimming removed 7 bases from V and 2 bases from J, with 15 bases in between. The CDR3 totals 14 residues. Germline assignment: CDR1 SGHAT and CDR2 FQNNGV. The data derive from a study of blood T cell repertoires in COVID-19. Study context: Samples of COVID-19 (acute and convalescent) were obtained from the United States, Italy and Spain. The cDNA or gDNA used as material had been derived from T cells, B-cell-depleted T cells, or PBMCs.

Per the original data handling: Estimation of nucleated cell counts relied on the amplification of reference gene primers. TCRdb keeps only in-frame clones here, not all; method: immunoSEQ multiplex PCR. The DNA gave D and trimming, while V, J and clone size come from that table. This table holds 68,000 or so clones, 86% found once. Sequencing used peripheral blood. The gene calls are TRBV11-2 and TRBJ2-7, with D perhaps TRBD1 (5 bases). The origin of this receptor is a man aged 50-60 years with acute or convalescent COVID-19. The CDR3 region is CASTLAQGPYEQYF. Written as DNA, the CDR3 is TGTGCCAGCACCCTGGCTCAGGGCCCCTACGAGCAGTACTTC. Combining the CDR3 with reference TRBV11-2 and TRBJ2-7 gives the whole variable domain EAGVAQSPRYKIIEKRQSVAFWCNPISGHATLYWYQQILGQGPKLLIQFQNNGVVDDSQLPKDRFSAERLKGVDSTLKIQPAKLEDSAVYLCASTLAQGPYEQYFGPGTRLTVT.